A selection of T cell receptor beta chains follows, all from one sample in a study of cytomegalovirus exposure and HLA in healthy donors. Sequencing was performed with immunoSEQ multiplex PCR; in TCRdb, only in-frame clones are kept and a portion is missing. The data hold more than 300,000 clones, with around 86% observed a single time. Sequencing was carried out using PBMCs. These receptors originate from a woman between 18 and 29 years old in good health and CMV-seronegative. Each CDR3 is given with its conserved first and last residue. D genes are given only for firm matches. Clone size appears in some rows only: once, few, many, or a class for an expanded clone.

v_call	j_call	clone_size	d_call	cdr3_nt	cdr3_aa
TRBV7-2	TRBJ2-7	.	.	TGTGCCAGCACCACGTCGGGTGCATACGAGCAGTACTTC	CASTTSGAYEQYF
TRBV5-4	TRBJ2-7	.	TRBD2	TGTGCCAGCAGCGCCCCTAGCGGGAGCGTATACGAGCAGTACTTC	CASSAPSGSVYEQYF
TRBV5-1	TRBJ1-1	.	.	TGCGCCAGCAGCTTGACGGGGGACGGCACTGAAGCTTTCTTT	CASSLTGDGTEAFF
TRBV27	TRBJ2-3	.	TRBD1	TGTGCCAGCAGGCCAGCCGGGGTTGGACAGGTCGGCACAGATACGCAGTATTTT	CASRPAGVGQVGTDTQYF
TRBV27	TRBJ1-1	.	.	TGTGCCAGCAGTGAGGTTTTGAACACTGAAGCTTTCTTT	CASSEVLNTEAFF
TRBV11-2	TRBJ2-2	.	.	TGTGCCAGCAGCTTAGCCAGGGGCACCGGGGAGCTGTTTTTT	CASSLARGTGELFF
TRBV4-2	TRBJ2-7	.	TRBD2	TGTGCCAGCAGCCAAGCGACTAGCGGTCCTACCTACGAGCAGTACTTC	CASSQATSGPTYEQYF
TRBV29-1	TRBJ1-4	.	TRBD1	TGCAGCGTGAGACAGGGAGCTGTGAGAGCGGCAACTAATGAAAAACTGTTTTTT	CSVRQGAVRAATNEKLFF
TRBV28	TRBJ2-2	.	TRBD1	TGTGCCAGCAGTTTACGAGGCAGGGGGCCCACCGGGGAGCTGTTTTTT	CASSLRGRGPTGELFF
TRBV13	TRBJ2-1	.	TRBD1	TGTGCCAGCAGCGCCGACAGGGCTTTGCAGTTCTTC	CASSADRALQFF
TRBV27	TRBJ2-7	.	.	TGTGCCAGCAGTTTGCAGGGTTCGGACGAGCAGTACTTC	CASSLQGSDEQYF
TRBV1	TRBJ2-7	.	.	TGCACCAGCAGCCCCATCAGCGACTCCTACGAGCAGTACTTC	CTSSPISDSYEQYF
TRBV28	TRBJ1-2	once	TRBD1	TGTGCCAGCAGCCTACTACAGGGGGCAGGCACCTTC	CASSLLQGAGTF
TRBV2	TRBJ1-2	few	TRBD1	TGTGCCAGCAGTCGGGACAGACTAGCTAACTATGGCTACACCTTC	CASSRDRLANYGYTF
TRBV6-5	TRBJ2-2	.	TRBD1	TGTGCCAGCAGTTACTTCAGGGGGACCGGGGAGCTGTTTTTT	CASSYFRGTGELFF
TRBV4-2	TRBJ2-3	.	TRBD2	TGTGCCAGCAGCCAGACAGCGGGAGGGCGAGATACGCAGTATTTT	CASSQTAGGRDTQYF
TRBV29-1	TRBJ2-7	.	.	TGCAGCGTTGTCGGTGGTCAGGGGCGGAGCTCCTACGAGCAGTACTTC	CSVVGGQGRSSYEQYF
TRBV28	TRBJ2-5	few	.	TGTGCCAGCAGTTTCCCCCAGGGGCGGGAGACCCAGTACTTC	CASSFPQGRETQYF
TRBV28	TRBJ2-7	.	TRBD1	TGTGCCAGCATCTCGGGACAGGGTTGGCAGTACTTC	CASISGQGWQYF
TRBV7-2	TRBJ2-7	few	.	TGTGCCAGCAGTCCCAGTGCCTACGAGCAGTACTTC	CASSPSAYEQYF
TRBV4-1	TRBJ2-6	.	.	TGCGCCAGCAGCCAAGATGGAGTTGGCTCTGGGGCCAACGTCCTGACTTTC	CASSQDGVGSGANVLTF
TRBV19	TRBJ2-1	.	TRBD2	TGTGCCAGTAGTGCTAGCGGAGCCAATGAGCAGTTCTTC	CASSASGANEQFF
TRBV28	TRBJ2-7	.	.	TGTGCCAGCAGTTTATCTCGGAGGCCCTACGAGCAGTACTTC	CASSLSRRPYEQYF
TRBV6-5	TRBJ2-7	.	TRBD2	TGTGCCAGCAGTTTTACCTTCACTTCTAGCGGCTACGAGCAGTACTTC	CASSFTFTSSGYEQYF
TRBV4-3	TRBJ1-5	.	TRBD1	TGCGCCAGCAGCCAAGAGACAGGGGGAGGCAATCAGCCCCAGCATTTT	CASSQETGGGNQPQHF
TRBV27	TRBJ1-5	.	.	TGTGCCAGCAGTCCAGGGGCGGGTTCCGAGTACAATCAGCCCCAGCATTTT	CASSPGAGSEYNQPQHF
TRBV5-8	TRBJ2-7	.	.	TGTGCCAGCGTCCAGGAAGCCTACGAGCAGTACTTC	CASVQEAYEQYF
TRBV6-5	TRBJ1-1	.	.	TGTGCCAGCAGTTACTCCGAGGGCGTCACTGAAGCTTTCTTT	CASSYSEGVTEAFF
TRBV29-1	TRBJ2-3	.	.	TGCAGCGTTTTCGGGGTGGGGACAGATACGCAGTATTTT	CSVFGVGTDTQYF
TRBV11-2	TRBJ2-7	.	.	TGTGCCAGCAGCCCTTTGGTAGCCGCGTCCTACGAGCAGTACTTC	CASSPLVAASYEQYF
TRBV25-1	TRBJ1-2	few	.	TGTGCCAGCAGTGACGTCGGCTATGGCTACACCTTC	CASSDVGYGYTF
TRBV11-2	TRBJ2-5	.	TRBD2	TGTGCCAGCAGCTTACTAGCGGGCAATCTGGGGGAGACCCAGTACTTC	CASSLLAGNLGETQYF
TRBV9	TRBJ2-1	.	TRBD1	TGTGCCAGCAGCGACCCTAGGGACAGGGGGCTCTACAATGAGCAGTTCTTC	CASSDPRDRGLYNEQFF
TRBV7-3	TRBJ2-3	.	TRBD1	TGTGCCAGCAGCTTATTGGGACAGGGGGCCTCGGGAGATACGCAGTATTTT	CASSLLGQGASGDTQYF
TRBV5-1	TRBJ1-2	few	.	TGCGCCAGCAGCTTGGACAGGGAGAGCTATGGCTACACCTTC	CASSLDRESYGYTF
TRBV27	TRBJ1-5	.	.	TGTGCCAGCAGTTACCGGGGTCAGCCCCAGCATTTT	CASSYRGQPQHF
TRBV7-9	TRBJ1-1	once	TRBD1	TGTGCCAGCAGCTTATCCGGGACAGGGGATAACACTGAAGCTTTCTTT	CASSLSGTGDNTEAFF
TRBV27	TRBJ2-7	once	.	TGTGCCAGCATCCCGAGCTGGGACACCAAAAGTGGGTTTCGCTACGAGCAGTACTTC	CASIPSWDTKSGFRYEQYF
TRBV27	TRBJ2-1	.	.	TGTGCCAGCAGTTTATCGGGGGAGGTGCATTTCTTC	CASSLSGEVHFF
TRBV18	TRBJ2-3	.	.	TGTGCCAGCTCACCAGGGAGACAAAGAGGTGGAGATACGCAGTATTTT	CASSPGRQRGGDTQYF
TRBV4-1	TRBJ2-3	.	TRBD2	TGCGCCAGCAGCCAAGATCGACTAGCAGTTGATACGCAGTATTTT	CASSQDRLAVDTQYF
TRBV6-1	TRBJ1-4	.	TRBD1	TGTGCCAGCAGTGTAGGGGGCGCAGCGTCTAATGAAAAACTGTTTTTT	CASSVGGAASNEKLFF
TRBV18	TRBJ2-5	.	.	TGTGCCAGCTCACCACCTGGCAGACAAGAGACCCAGTACTTC	CASSPPGRQETQYF
TRBV27	TRBJ2-1	.	.	TGTGCCAGCAGCCCACAACCACTAAACAATGAGCAGTTCTTC	CASSPQPLNNEQFF
TRBV7-9	TRBJ1-2	.	TRBD1	TGTGCCAGCAGCTCCCGGGACAGGGATCGGGCCTATGGCTACACCTTC	CASSSRDRDRAYGYTF
TRBV25-1	TRBJ1-3	.	TRBD1	TGTGCCAGCAGCCCGGGAGGGGGCACCGGCTCTGGAAACACCATATATTTT	CASSPGGGTGSGNTIYF